Each of the 21 T cell receptor beta chains below was sequenced from the same sample in a study of blood T cell repertoires in COVID-19. Generated by immunoSEQ multiplex PCR, the TCRdb table keeps only in-frame clones and is missing some. Counted here are approximately 130,000 clones, 70% to 90% occurring once; the ten biggest clones make up approximately 8.1%. Sequencing input: peripheral blood. These receptors were obtained from a man between 45 and 60 years old with acute or convalescent COVID-19.

The gene calls are TRBV5-1 and TRBJ1-2, with 7 positions matching TRBD1. The CDR3 is 16 residues long. V lost 0 bases, J lost 4 bases, and 9 bases stayed unmatched. The germline V gene has CDR1 SGHRS and CDR2 YFSETQ. The DNA for the CDR3 is TGCGCCAGCAGCTTGGCCGAAAGGGGGCTCGGCTATGGCTACACCTTC. Encoded protein: CASSLAERGLGYGYTF.

V gene TRBV11-3 combines with J gene TRBJ2-3, with D possibly being TRBD2 (10 bases). The germline CDR1 and CDR2 sequences are SGHNT and YENEEA. Trimming removed 4 bases at V and 2 bases at J, with 34 bases between. CDR3 size: 22 residues. The chain's CDR3 is CASSSDRGKREGLHTSTDTQYF. The CDR3 nucleotides read TGTGCCAGCAGCTCAGACAGGGGGAAGCGGGAGGGCCTCCATACCTCCACAGATACGCAGTATTTT.

The chain carries TRBV12-5 and TRBJ2-7, with 12 bases that match TRBD2. After removal of 2 bases from V and 3 bases from J, the junction contained 14 bases not matched to a gene. The V gene's germline CDR1 is LGHNT and CDR2 FRNRAP. The CDR3 spans 19 residues. CDR3 region: CASGLRLAGGPRLYYEQYF. The CDR3 coding sequence is TGTGCTAGTGGTTTGAGGCTAGCGGGAGGGCCGCGTCTATACTACGAGCAGTACTTC. The full variable domain, rest sourced from reference TRBV12-5 and TRBJ2-7, is DARVTQTPRHKVTEMGQEVTMRCQPILGHNTVFWYRQTMMQGLELLAYFRNRAPLDDSGMPKDRFSAEMPDATLATLKIQPSEPRDSAVYFCASGLRLAGGPRLYYEQYFGPGTRLTVT.

This clone was seen only a few times. The chain is built from TRBV4-2 and TRBJ2-7; TRBD2 is a possible D gene (5 bases). Per germline, CDR1 LGHNA and CDR2 YNFKEQ. The germline V and J ends were trimmed by 4 bases and 0 bases, with 16 bases remaining between them. The CDR3 runs 16 residues. In DNA form, the CDR3 reads TGTGCCAGCAGCCGACAAACTGGCGGGTCCTCCTACGAGCAGTACTTC. Protein: CASSRQTGGSSYEQYF.

This chain joins TRBV7-9 and TRBJ1-1; 10 nucleotides align to TRBD1. The CDR3 has 17 residues. The germline gives CDR1 SEHNR, CDR2 FQNEAQ (reference sequence). With V trimmed by 5 bases and J by 5 bases, 14 bases remained unmatched. The CDR3 region has the DNA TGTGCCAGCAGCGATCCACCGGGACAGGGGTGGGAAACTGAAGCTTTCTTT. It translates to CASSDPPGQGWETEAFF.

The chain is built from TRBV12-5 and TRBJ1-4; possibly TRBD1 for D (5 bases). The CDR3 sequence is 14 residues long. Germline values: CDR1 LGHNT, CDR2 FRNRAP. V lost 4 bases to trimming and J lost 0 bases, with 6 bases between them. The CDR3 nucleotides are TGTGCTAGTGGTTCGGGGGCAACTAATGAAAAACTGTTTTTT. It yields the protein CASGSGATNEKLFF.

The rearrangement links TRBV5-5 to TRBJ1-3; D is ambiguous. The germline V gene has CDR1 SGHKS and CDR2 YYEKEE (reference sequence). Trimming removed 2 bases at V and 0 bases at J, with 9 bases between. This CDR3 contains 15 residues. CDR3 bases: TGTGCCAGCAGCTTTCAAGCCTTCTCTGGAAACACCATATATTTT. As protein: CASSFQAFSGNTIYF.

The chain recombines TRBV19 with TRBJ2-7, with a tentative D call TRBD1 (5 bases). V was shortened by 5 bases and J by 0 bases, with 11 bases between the two germline ends. Looked up from germline, CDR1 is LNHDA and CDR2 is SQIVND (reference sequence). The length of the CDR3 is 14 residues. The CDR3 here is CASSAYRLSYEQYF. As DNA, the CDR3 is TGTGCCAGTAGTGCGTACAGGCTCTCCTACGAGCAGTACTTC.

The chain carries TRBV9 and TRBJ2-1, with 7 bases matching TRBD2. CDR1 and CDR2 (germline): SGDLS, YYNGEE. V lost 2 bases and J lost 2; bases outside the gene matches: 4. The CDR3 loop spans 15 amino acids. CDR3 bases: TGTGCCAGCAGCGTTCCGGGGGGTGCCTACAATGAGCAGTTCTTC. This encodes CASSVPGGAYNEQFF.

The CDR3 nucleotides read TGCGCCGGGCGACTAGCGGGAGCCCGCCTCCAGTTCTTC. Its protein is CAGRLAGARLQFF. The J gene is TRBJ2-1, the V gene TRBV10-1, with 12 bases lining up with TRBD2. CDR3 size: 13 residues. Trimming took 11 bases from V and 13 from J; bases not matched to a gene: 12. The germline CDR1 and CDR2 sequences are WNHNN and SYGVQD (reference sequence).

Comments on this clone: This sample also contains other DNA sequences that code for the same CDR3. This chain joins TRBV7-2 and TRBJ1-5, with 7 bases that match TRBD1. The CDR3 is 15 residues long. Germline V gene sequence: CDR1 SGHTA, CDR2 FQGNSA. J lost 4 bases, V lost 1 base, and 4 bases had no gene match. CDR3 sequence: CASSLGQGLNQPQHF. The CDR3, as DNA: TGTGCCAGCAGCTTAGGACAGGGTCTAAATCAGCCCCAGCATTTT.

The chain uses TRBV7-6 and TRBJ2-2; D is undetermined. Trimming removed 5 bases from V and 3 bases from J, with 22 bases in between. This CDR3 region has 18 residues. Germline V lookup: CDR1 SGHVS, CDR2 FNYEAQ. As DNA, the CDR3 is TGTGCCAGCAGCCTAGGACCGCCCGAAGACACCGACACCGGGGAGCTGTTTTTT. Translation: CASSLGPPEDTDTGELFF.

This chain uses TRBV9 with TRBJ1-1; D unresolved. Germline values: CDR1 SGDLS, CDR2 YYNGEE. V was clipped by 0 bases and J by 5 bases, with 8 bases between them. The CDR3 covers 13 residues. CDR3 coding DNA: TGTGCCAGCAGCGTAGCCAGAGGGACTGAAGCTTTCTTT. It codes for CASSVARGTEAFF. Using reference TRBV9 and TRBJ1-1 for the parts outside the CDR3, the full variable domain is DSGVTQTPKHLITATGQRVTLRCSPRSGDLSVYWYQQSLDQGLQFLIQYYNGEERAKGNILERFSAQQFPDLHSELNLSSLELGDSALYFCASSVARGTEAFFGQGTRLTVV.

J is TRBJ1-1 and V is TRBV6-1; 7 bases match TRBD1. Germline V lookup: CDR1 MNHNS, CDR2 SASEGT. The junction had 5 bases not matched to a gene; V was cut back by 3 bases and J by 1 base. This CDR3 comprises 15 residues. DNA of the CDR3: TGTGCCAGCAGTGAGACGACAGGGTGGAACACTGAAGCTTTCTTT. This encodes CASSETTGWNTEAFF.

V usage is TRBV10-2 and J usage is TRBJ1-6; 7 bases are shared with TRBD1. The V segment lost 8 bases and the J segment 3 bases; nucleotides outside the gene matches: 4. CDR1 WSHSY and CDR2 SAAADI come from the germline V gene. CDR3 length: 14 amino acids. CDR3 loop: CASLGQVYNSPLHF. The CDR3 DNA is TGCGCCAGCCTCGGACAGGTCTATAATTCACCCCTCCACTTT.

The chain couples TRBV4-1 to TRBJ2-1; TRBD2 agrees at 7 bases. V dropped 7 bases and J dropped 0; count of bases not matched to a gene: 6. The CDR3 extends over 15 amino acids. Germline assignment: CDR1 MGHRA and CDR2 YSYEKL. As DNA, the CDR3 is TGCGCCAGCACGGGAGCGGGGAACTCCTACAATGAGCAGTTCTTC. Encoded protein: CASTGAGNSYNEQFF.

The rearrangement links TRBV4-2 to TRBJ1-1; 9 bases are shared with TRBD1. Germline V lookup: CDR1 LGHNA, CDR2 YNFKEQ. The junction had 1 base not matched to a gene; V was cut back by 1 base and J by 1 base. There are 15 residues in the CDR3. CDR3 in amino acids: CASSQGDRENTEAFF. The DNA for the CDR3 is TGTGCCAGCAGCCAAGGGGACAGGGAGAACACTGAAGCTTTCTTT.

The V gene is TRBV18, the J gene TRBJ2-1; TRBD2 matches 14 bases. The CDR3 is 16 residues long. V gave up 3 bases and J gave up 4 bases; unmatched junction bases: 2. Germline CDR1 KGHSH, CDR2 LQKENI. Written as DNA, the CDR3 is TGTGCCAGCTCACCCGGGACTAGCGGGAGTTACAATGAGCAGTTCTTC. Protein: CASSPGTSGSYNEQFF.

The rearrangement links TRBV19 to TRBJ2-1, with a possible D match to TRBD1 (6 bases). The CDR3 has 14 residues. Trimming removed 3 bases at V and 4 bases at J, with 10 bases between. CDR1 and CDR2 (germline): LNHDA, SQIVND (reference sequence). The CDR3 DNA reads as TGTGCCAGTAGTATGTGGGGGCCTTACAATGAGCAGTTCTTC. Translation: CASSMWGPYNEQFF.

V gene TRBV16 combines with J gene TRBJ1-3, with D possibly being TRBD1 (6 bases). CDR3 length: 17 amino acids. CDR1 is KGHSY, CDR2 FQNENV, per germline. V lost 4 bases and J 7 bases, leaving 23 bases between the germline ends. CDR3 DNA: TGTGCCAGCAGCCTCGCCCCCCCGACAGGAGCGCGGAACACCATATATTTT. Protein: CASSLAPPTGARNTIYF. Full variable domain (missing parts from reference TRBV16 and TRBJ1-3): GEEVAQTPKHLVRGEGQKAKLYCAPIKGHSYVFWYQQVLKNEFKFLISFQNENVFDETGMPKERFSAKCLPNSPCSLEIQATKLEDSAVYFCASSLAPPTGARNTIYFGEGSWLTVV.

This chain links TRBV15 with TRBJ1-6; TRBD1 might be the D (5 bases). The V end lost 1 base, the J end lost 4 bases, and 11 bases lay between the germline ends. The CDR3 is 16 residues long. Germline V gives CDR1 LNHNV, CDR2 YYDKDF (reference sequence). The CDR3 region has the DNA TGTGCCACCAGCAGAGCACAGGCTCCATATAATTCACCCCTCCACTTT. This codes for CATSRAQAPYNSPLHF. Together with reference TRBV15 and TRBJ1-6, the CDR3 gives the full variable domain: DAMVIQNPRYQVTQFGKPVTLSCSQTLNHNVMYWYQQKSSQAPKLLFHYYDKDFNNEADTPDNFQSRRPNTSFCFLDIRSPGLGDTAMYLCATSRAQAPYNSPLHFGNGTRLTVT.